The following is a T cell receptor (beta chain) sequence with its context. This sample also contains other DNA sequences that code for the same CDR3. The CDR3 consists of 15 residues. In germline, CDR1 is SGHNT, CDR2 YYREEE (reference sequence). The J segment lost 2 bases and the V segment lost 5 bases, leaving 7 bases of the junction unmatched. These data belong to a study of blood T cell repertoires in COVID-19. The wider study: Acute-phase and convalescent COVID-19 samples originated in the United States, Italy and Spain. From T cells, B-cell-depleted T cells, or PBMCs came the material, which was cDNA or gDNA.

Authors' analysis steps: Amplification of reference gene primers provided the estimated nucleated cell counts. TCRdb's table, derived via immunoSEQ multiplex PCR, lists solely in-frame clones and lacks some. D and trimming come from the DNA, and the V and J calls and clone size come from that table. Among over 130,000 clones, just over 85% were seen once, and the ten largest hold 2.5% to 4%. This receptor was obtained from an older man with acute or convalescent COVID-19. This chain joins TRBV5-4 and TRBJ2-1; 7 nucleotides align to TRBD1. Source material: peripheral blood. The CDR3 loop reads CASSPGQVAYNEQFF. The CDR3, as DNA: TGTGCCAGCAGTCCTGGACAGGTGGCCTACAATGAGCAGTTCTTC.